This T cell receptor (beta chain) originates from a study of T cell responses to AZD1222 COVID-19 vaccine. Study findings and constraints: Researchers report vaccine-associated CD4 TCRs spanning spike, with dominance at 160-218 and 743-854. Two AZD1222 doses significantly raised spike-specific TCR breadth and depth over controls. Among AZD1222 vaccinees, only five to seven were seropositive at baseline. Per reports, nearly half of all spike-specific TCRs target regions that are unmutated in variants.

V shed 4 bases and J 4 bases; nucleotides not matched to a gene: 10. The CDR3 runs to 16 residues. CDR1 and CDR2 from the germline V gene are SGHKS and YYEKEE (reference sequence). The table came from immunoSEQ multiplex PCR; TCRdb's copy has only in-frame clones and leaves some out. The sample lists 150,000 or so clones, approximately 91% seen once, with approximately 3.9% in the top ten. On this clone itself: Its antigen is still unknown.

J is TRBJ2-1 and V is TRBV5-5; 8 nucleotides align to TRBD2. The TCR comes from an adult who received the AZD1222 COVID-19 vaccine. The sequencing here drew on peripheral blood, taken 28 days after the second AZD1222 dose. The CDR3 protein is CASSQPRGGMYNEQFF. CDR3 nucleotide sequence: TGTGCCAGCAGCCAGCCTCGCGGGGGGATGTACAATGAGCAGTTCTTC.